Listed below are T cell receptor beta chains from one sample, sequenced in a study of T cells after yellow fever vaccination. MiXCR, applied by TCRdb to the 5' RACE reads, yields one record per CDR3 protein. The table shows 450,000 to 550,000 distinct CDR3 sequences, with just over 20% occurring only once. The sequencing used PBMCs, collected less than 25 days after the first yellow fever vaccination. These receptor sequences come from a man aged 18 to 29 who received the YFV17D yellow fever vaccine. CDR3s include the opening cysteine and the closing phenylalanine or tryptophan. D genes are given only for firm matches. The listing skips clone size in some rows; elsewhere it reads once, few, many or a size class.

CDR3aa: CASSQGGARTSYNEQFF
CDR3nt: TGTGCCAGCAGCCAAGGAGGGGCAAGAACGTCCTACAATGAGCAGTTCTTC
len: 17
abundance: -
j_gene: TRBJ2-1
d_gene: -
v_gene: TRBV4-2

CDR3aa: CASSQALGQGSNQPQHF
CDR3nt: TGCGCCAGCAGCCAAGCCCTAGGACAGGGGAGCAATCAGCCCCAGCATTTT
len: 17
abundance: -
j_gene: TRBJ1-5
d_gene: TRBD1
v_gene: TRBV4-1

CDR3aa: CAAATGLEETQYF
CDR3nt: TGTGCCGCAGCCACCGGACTAGAGGAGACCCAGTACTTC
len: 13
abundance: few
j_gene: TRBJ2-5
d_gene: TRBD2
v_gene: TRBV10-3

CDR3aa: CSASEQGGGQPQHF
CDR3nt: TGCAGTGCTAGTGAGCAGGGAGGGGGTCAGCCCCAGCATTTT
len: 14
abundance: -
j_gene: TRBJ1-5
d_gene: -
v_gene: TRBV20-1

CDR3aa: CASSSLTAGRQPQHF
CDR3nt: TGTGCCAGCAGCTCGCTGACAGCGGGTCGGCAGCCCCAGCATTTT
len: 15
abundance: many
j_gene: TRBJ1-5
d_gene: -
v_gene: TRBV7-2

CDR3aa: CASSPRGQGNSNGYTF
CDR3nt: TGTGCCAGCAGCCCGAGGGGACAGGGGAATTCAAATGGCTACACCTTC
len: 16
abundance: many
j_gene: TRBJ1-2
d_gene: TRBD1
v_gene: TRBV7-2

CDR3aa: CASSVEEGIGTGELFF
CDR3nt: TGTGCCAGCAGCGTAGAGGAGGGCATCGGCACCGGGGAGCTGTTTTTT
len: 16
abundance: few
j_gene: TRBJ2-2
d_gene: -
v_gene: TRBV9

CDR3aa: CASSLDERGTLKAFF
CDR3nt: TGTGCCAGCAGTTTAGACGAAAGGGGGACGTTAAAAGCTTTCTTT
len: 15
abundance: many
j_gene: TRBJ1-1
d_gene: -
v_gene: TRBV12-3/TRBV12-4

CDR3aa: CSVEHGFQETQYF
CDR3nt: TGCAGCGTTGAACATGGATTCCAAGAGACCCAGTACTTC
len: 13
abundance: many
j_gene: TRBJ2-5
d_gene: -
v_gene: TRBV29-1

CDR3aa: CASSLPSTGTGYEQYF
CDR3nt: TGTGCCAGCAGCTTACCCTCAACCGGGACAGGGTACGAGCAGTACTTC
len: 16
abundance: few
j_gene: TRBJ2-7
d_gene: TRBD1
v_gene: TRBV7-6

CDR3aa: CSVNRGGNEQFF
CDR3nt: TGCAGCGTAAACAGGGGAGGCAATGAGCAGTTCTTC
len: 12
abundance: few
j_gene: TRBJ2-1
d_gene: -
v_gene: TRBV29-1

CDR3aa: CASSIRGSYEQYF
CDR3nt: TGTGCCAGCAGCATCCGGGGATCCTACGAGCAGTACTTC
len: 13
abundance: -
j_gene: TRBJ2-7
d_gene: -
v_gene: TRBV5-6

CDR3aa: CASSPRQGAGGELFF
CDR3nt: TGTGCCAGCAGCCCCAGACAGGGGGCCGGCGGGGAGCTGTTTTTT
len: 15
abundance: -
j_gene: TRBJ2-2
d_gene: TRBD1
v_gene: TRBV3-1

CDR3aa: CASGPRSSGRNEQFF
CDR3nt: TGTGCCAGCGGCCCGAGGTCTAGCGGCCGAAATGAGCAGTTCTTC
len: 15
abundance: few
j_gene: TRBJ2-1
d_gene: TRBD2
v_gene: TRBV9

CDR3aa: CASRGGQGNQPQHF
CDR3nt: TGTGCCAGTCGGGGGGGGCAGGGCAATCAGCCCCAGCATTTT
len: 14
abundance: few
j_gene: TRBJ1-5
d_gene: -
v_gene: TRBV6-5

CDR3aa: CASSPANVYEQFF
CDR3nt: TGTGCCAGCAGCCCGGCGAATGTTTATGAGCAGTTCTTC
len: 13
abundance: few
j_gene: TRBJ2-1
d_gene: -
v_gene: TRBV3-1

CDR3aa: CASSLSMGQGGYTF
CDR3nt: TGTGCCAGCAGTTTATCGATGGGACAGGGCGGCTACACCTTC
len: 14
abundance: few
j_gene: TRBJ1-2
d_gene: TRBD1
v_gene: TRBV27

CDR3aa: CASSTVAGAQETQYF
CDR3nt: TGTGCCAGCAGCACCGTAGCGGGGGCCCAAGAGACCCAGTACTTC
len: 15
abundance: -
j_gene: TRBJ2-5
d_gene: TRBD2
v_gene: TRBV5-4

CDR3aa: CASSLGEANEQFF
CDR3nt: TGCGCCAGCAGTTTGGGAGAGGCCAATGAGCAGTTCTTC
len: 13
abundance: many
j_gene: TRBJ2-1
d_gene: -
v_gene: TRBV5-1

CDR3aa: CASSQDTVSGGYTF
CDR3nt: TGCGCCAGCAGCCAAGATACAGTATCTGGTGGCTACACCTTC
len: 14
abundance: few
j_gene: TRBJ1-2
d_gene: -
v_gene: TRBV4-3